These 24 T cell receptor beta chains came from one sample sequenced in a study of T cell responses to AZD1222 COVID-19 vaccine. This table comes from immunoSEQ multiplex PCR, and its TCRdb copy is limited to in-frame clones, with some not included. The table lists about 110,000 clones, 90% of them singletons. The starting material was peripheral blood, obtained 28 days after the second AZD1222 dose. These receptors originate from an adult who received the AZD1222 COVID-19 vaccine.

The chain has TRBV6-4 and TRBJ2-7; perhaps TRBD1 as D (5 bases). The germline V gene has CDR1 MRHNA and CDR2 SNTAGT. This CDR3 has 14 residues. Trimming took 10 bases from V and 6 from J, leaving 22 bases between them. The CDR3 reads CATTKGRGSREQYF. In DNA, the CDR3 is TGTGCCACTACGAAGGGAAGGGGCTCACGCGAGCAGTACTTC.

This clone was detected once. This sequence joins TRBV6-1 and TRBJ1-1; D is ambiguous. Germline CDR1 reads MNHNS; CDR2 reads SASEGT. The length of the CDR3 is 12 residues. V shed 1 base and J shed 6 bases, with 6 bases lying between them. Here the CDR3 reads CASSEGVSEAFF. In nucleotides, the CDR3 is TGTGCCAGCAGTGAAGGGGTCTCTGAAGCTTTCTTT.

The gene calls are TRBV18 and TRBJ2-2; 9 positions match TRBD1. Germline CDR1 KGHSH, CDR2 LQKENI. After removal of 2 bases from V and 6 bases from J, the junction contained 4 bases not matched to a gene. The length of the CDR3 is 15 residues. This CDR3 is CASSPEGTGSGELFF. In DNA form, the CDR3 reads TGTGCCAGCTCACCAGAGGGGACAGGGTCCGGGGAGCTGTTTTTT.

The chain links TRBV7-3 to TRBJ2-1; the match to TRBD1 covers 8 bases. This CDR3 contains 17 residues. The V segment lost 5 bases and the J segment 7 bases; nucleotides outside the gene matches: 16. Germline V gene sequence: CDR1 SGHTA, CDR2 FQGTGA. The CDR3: CASSPLSGAGGWNEQFF. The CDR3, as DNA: TGTGCCAGCAGCCCCCTTAGTGGGGCAGGGGGCTGGAATGAGCAGTTCTTC.

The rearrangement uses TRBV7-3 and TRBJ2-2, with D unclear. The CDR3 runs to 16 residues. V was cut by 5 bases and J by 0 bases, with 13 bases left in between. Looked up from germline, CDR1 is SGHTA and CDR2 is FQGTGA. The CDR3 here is CASSPAVDTNTGELFF. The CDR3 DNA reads TGTGCCAGCAGCCCGGCGGTAGATACGAACACCGGGGAGCTGTTTTTT.

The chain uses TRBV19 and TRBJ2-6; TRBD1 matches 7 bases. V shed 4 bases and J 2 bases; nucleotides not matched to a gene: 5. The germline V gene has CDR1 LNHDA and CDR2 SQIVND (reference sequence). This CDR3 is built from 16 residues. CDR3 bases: TGTGCCAGTAGTACCGGACAGGAGGCTGGGGCCAACGTCCTGACTTTC. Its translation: CASSTGQEAGANVLTF.

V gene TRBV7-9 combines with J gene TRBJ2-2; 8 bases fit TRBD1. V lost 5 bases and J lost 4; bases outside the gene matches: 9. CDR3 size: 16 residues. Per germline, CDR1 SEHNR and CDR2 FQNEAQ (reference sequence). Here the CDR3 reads CASSTRTGSATGELFF. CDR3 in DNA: TGTGCCAGCAGCACCCGGACAGGGAGTGCCACCGGGGAGCTGTTTTTT. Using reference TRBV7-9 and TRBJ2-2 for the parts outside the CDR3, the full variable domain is DTGVSQNPRHKITKRGQNVTFRCDPISEHNRLYWYRQTLGQGPEFLTYFQNEAQLEKSRLLSDRFSAERPKGSFSTLEIQRTEQGDSAMYLCASSTRTGSATGELFFGEGSRLTVL.

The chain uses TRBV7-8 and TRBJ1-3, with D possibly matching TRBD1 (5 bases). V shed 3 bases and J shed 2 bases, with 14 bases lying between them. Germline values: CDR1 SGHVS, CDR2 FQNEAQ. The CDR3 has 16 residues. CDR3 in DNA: TGTGCCAGCAGCTTTCAATTTCCCAGGGCTGGAAACACCATATATTTT. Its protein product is CASSFQFPRAGNTIYF.

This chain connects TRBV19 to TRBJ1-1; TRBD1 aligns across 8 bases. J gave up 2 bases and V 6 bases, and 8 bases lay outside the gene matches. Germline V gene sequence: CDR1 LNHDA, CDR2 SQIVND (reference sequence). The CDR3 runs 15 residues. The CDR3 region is CASRRGQDINTEAFF. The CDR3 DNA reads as TGTGCCAGTAGGAGGGGACAGGATATTAACACTGAAGCTTTCTTT.

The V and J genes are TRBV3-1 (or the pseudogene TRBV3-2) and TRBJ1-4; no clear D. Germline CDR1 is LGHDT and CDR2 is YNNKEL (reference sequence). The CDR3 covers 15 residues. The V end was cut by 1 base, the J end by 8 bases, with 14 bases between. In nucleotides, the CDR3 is TGTGCCAGCAGCCAAGGGTCGGGGAACATGGAAAAACTGTTTTTT. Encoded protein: CASSQGSGNMEKLFF.

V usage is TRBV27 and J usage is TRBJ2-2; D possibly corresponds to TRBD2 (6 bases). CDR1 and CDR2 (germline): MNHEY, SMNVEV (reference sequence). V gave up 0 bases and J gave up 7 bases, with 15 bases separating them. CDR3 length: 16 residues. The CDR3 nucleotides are TGTGCCAGCAGTTTATCGGTCACACCCGGGGGCGGGGAGCTGTTTTTT. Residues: CASSLSVTPGGGELFF.

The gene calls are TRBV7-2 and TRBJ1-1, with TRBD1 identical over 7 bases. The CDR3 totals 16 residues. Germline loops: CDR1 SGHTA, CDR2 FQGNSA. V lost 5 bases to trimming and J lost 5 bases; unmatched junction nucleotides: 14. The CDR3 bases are TGTGCCAGCAGCCCCCTAGGAGACCCCAGGGGGACTGAAGCTTTCTTT. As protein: CASSPLGDPRGTEAFF.

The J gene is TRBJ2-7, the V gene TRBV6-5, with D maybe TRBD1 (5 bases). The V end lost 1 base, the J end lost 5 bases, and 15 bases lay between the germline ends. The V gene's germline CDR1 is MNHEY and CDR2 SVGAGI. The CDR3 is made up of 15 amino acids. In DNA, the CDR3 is TGTGCCAGCAGTTACTTTATAAGCAGGGTCAACGAGCAGTACTTC. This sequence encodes CASSYFISRVNEQYF.

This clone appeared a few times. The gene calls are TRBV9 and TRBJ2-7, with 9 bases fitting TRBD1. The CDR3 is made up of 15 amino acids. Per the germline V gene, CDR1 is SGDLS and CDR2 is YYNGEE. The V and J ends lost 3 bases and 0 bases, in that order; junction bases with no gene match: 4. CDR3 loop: CASSAGTGSSYEQYF. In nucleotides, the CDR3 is TGTGCCAGCAGCGCGGGGACAGGGAGCTCCTACGAGCAGTACTTC. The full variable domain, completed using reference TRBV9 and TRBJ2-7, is DSGVTQTPKHLITATGQRVTLRCSPRSGDLSVYWYQQSLDQGLQFLIQYYNGEERAKGNILERFSAQQFPDLHSELNLSSLELGDSALYFCASSAGTGSSYEQYFGPGTRLTVT.

For the CDR3, the DNA is TGTGCCAGCAGCCCGGGACAGGGGAGCAATCAGCCCCAGCATTTT. Translating gives CASSPGQGSNQPQHF. J is TRBJ1-5 and V is TRBV4-2; TRBD1 agrees at 10 bases. V lost 4 bases to trimming and J lost 1 base; unmatched junction nucleotides: 1. Germline V gene data show CDR1 as LGHNA and CDR2 as YNFKEQ. CDR3 length: 15 amino acids.

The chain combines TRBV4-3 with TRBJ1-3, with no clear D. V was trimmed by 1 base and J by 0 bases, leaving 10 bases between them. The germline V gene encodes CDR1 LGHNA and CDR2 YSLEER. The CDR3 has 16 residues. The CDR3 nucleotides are TGCGCCAGCAGCCAAGTCGGAGGCCTCTCTGGAAACACCATATATTTT. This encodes CASSQVGGLSGNTIYF.

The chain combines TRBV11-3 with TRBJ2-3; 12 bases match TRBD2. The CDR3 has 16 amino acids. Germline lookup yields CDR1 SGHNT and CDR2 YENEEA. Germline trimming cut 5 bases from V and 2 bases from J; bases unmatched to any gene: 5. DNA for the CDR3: TGTGCCAGCAGCCCAGGGACTAGCGGGCCCACAGATACGCAGTATTTT. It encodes CASSPGTSGPTDTQYF. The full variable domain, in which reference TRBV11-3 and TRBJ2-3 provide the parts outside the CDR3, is EAGVVQSPRYKIIEKKQPVAFWCNPISGHNTLYWYLQNLGQGPELLIRYENEEAVDDSQLPKDRFSAERLKGVDSTLKIQPAELGDSAVYLCASSPGTSGPTDTQYFGPGTRLTVL.

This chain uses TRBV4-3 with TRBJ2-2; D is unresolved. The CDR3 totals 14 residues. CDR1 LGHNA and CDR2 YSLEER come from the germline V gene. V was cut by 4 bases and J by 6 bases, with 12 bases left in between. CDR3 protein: CASSPSPQAGELFF. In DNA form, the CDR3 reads TGCGCCAGCAGCCCTAGTCCTCAGGCCGGGGAGCTGTTTTTT.

In DNA, the CDR3 is TGTGCCAGCAAGGCATGGGCAGATACGCAGTATTTT. It specifies CASKAWADTQYF. V and J are TRBV7-2 and TRBJ2-3, with D hard to call. The CDR3 extends over 12 amino acids. The V end was cut by 7 bases, the J end by 4 bases, with 9 bases between. In germline, CDR1 is SGHTA, CDR2 FQGNSA.

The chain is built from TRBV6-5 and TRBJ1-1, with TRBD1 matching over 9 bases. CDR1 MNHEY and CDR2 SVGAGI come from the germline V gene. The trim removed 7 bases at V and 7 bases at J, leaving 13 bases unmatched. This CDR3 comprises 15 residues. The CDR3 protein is CASTLQGAGTGEAFF. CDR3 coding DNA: TGTGCCAGCACCCTACAGGGGGCCGGAACCGGTGAAGCTTTCTTT.

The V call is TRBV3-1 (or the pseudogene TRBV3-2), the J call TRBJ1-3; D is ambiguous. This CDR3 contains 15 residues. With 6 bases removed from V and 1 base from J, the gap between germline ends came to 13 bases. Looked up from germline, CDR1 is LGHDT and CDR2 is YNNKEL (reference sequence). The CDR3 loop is CASRPGSGSGNTIYF. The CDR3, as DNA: TGTGCCAGCAGACCCGGGTCGGGGTCTGGAAACACCATATATTTT.

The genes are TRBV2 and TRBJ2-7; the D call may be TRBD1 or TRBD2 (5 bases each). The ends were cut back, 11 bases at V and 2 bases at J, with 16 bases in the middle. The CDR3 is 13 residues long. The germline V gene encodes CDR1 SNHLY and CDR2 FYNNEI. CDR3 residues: CADRGSEPYEQYF. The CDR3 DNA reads TGTGCCGACCGGGGCAGCGAGCCCTACGAGCAGTACTTC. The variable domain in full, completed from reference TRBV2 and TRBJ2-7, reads EPEVTQTPSHQVTQMGQEVILRCVPISNHLYFYWYRQILGQKVEFLVSFYNNEISEKSEIFDDQFSVERPDGSNFTLKIRSTKLEDSAMYFCADRGSEPYEQYFGPGTRLTVT.

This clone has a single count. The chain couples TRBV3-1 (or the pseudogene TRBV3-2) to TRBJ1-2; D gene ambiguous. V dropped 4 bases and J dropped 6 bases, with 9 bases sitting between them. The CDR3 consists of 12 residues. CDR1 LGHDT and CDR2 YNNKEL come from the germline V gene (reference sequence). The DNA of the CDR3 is TGTGCCAGCAGCCCCTTCGGGGATGGCTACACCTTC. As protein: CASSPFGDGYTF.

The CDR3 sequence: CASSLDGQGHGYTF. The CDR3 nucleotides are TGCGCCAGCAGCTTGGATGGGCAGGGCCATGGCTACACCTTC. The chain links TRBV5-1 to TRBJ1-2; D perhaps matches TRBD1 (5 bases). Germline lookup yields CDR1 SGHRS and CDR2 YFSETQ. V gave up 0 bases and J gave up 6 bases, with 12 bases separating them. The CDR3 runs 14 residues.